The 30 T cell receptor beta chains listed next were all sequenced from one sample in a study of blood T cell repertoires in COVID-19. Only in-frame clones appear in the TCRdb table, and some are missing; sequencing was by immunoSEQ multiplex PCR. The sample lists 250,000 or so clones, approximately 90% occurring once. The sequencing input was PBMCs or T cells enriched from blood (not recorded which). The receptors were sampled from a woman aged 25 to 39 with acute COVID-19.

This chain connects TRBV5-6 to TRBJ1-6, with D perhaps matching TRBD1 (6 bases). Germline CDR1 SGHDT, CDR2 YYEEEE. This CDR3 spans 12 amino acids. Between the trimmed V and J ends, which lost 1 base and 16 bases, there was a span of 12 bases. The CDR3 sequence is CASSLFGTTLHF. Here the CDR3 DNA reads TGTGCCAGCAGCTTGTTTGGGACAACGCTCCACTTT.

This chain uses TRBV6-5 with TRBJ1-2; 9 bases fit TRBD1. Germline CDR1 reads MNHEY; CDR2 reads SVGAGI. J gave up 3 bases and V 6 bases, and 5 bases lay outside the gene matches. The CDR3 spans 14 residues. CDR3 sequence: CASSPDRGHYGYTF. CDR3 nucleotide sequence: TGTGCCAGCAGCCCGGACAGGGGACACTATGGCTACACCTTC.

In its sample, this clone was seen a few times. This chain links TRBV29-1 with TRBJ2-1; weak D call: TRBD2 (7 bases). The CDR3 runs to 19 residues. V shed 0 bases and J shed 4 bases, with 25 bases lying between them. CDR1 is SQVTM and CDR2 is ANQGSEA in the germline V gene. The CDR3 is CSVEDDGDGGSGAYNEQFF. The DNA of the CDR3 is TGCAGCGTTGAAGATGATGGGGACGGGGGCAGCGGGGCATACAATGAGCAGTTCTTC.

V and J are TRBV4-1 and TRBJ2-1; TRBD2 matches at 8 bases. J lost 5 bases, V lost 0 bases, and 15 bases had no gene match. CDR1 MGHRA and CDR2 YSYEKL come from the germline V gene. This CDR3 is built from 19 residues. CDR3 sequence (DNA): TGCGCCAGCAGCCAAGAAGGAGGGGGGGGAGCGGGAGTCAACAATGAGCAGTTCTTC. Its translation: CASSQEGGGGAGVNNEQFF.

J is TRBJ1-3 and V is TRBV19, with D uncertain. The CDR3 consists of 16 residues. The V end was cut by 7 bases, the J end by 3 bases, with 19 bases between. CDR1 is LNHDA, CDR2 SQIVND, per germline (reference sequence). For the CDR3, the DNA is TGTGCCAGTAAAACCTTGGGTCAGGAAAATGGAAACACCATATATTTT. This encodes CASKTLGQENGNTIYF.

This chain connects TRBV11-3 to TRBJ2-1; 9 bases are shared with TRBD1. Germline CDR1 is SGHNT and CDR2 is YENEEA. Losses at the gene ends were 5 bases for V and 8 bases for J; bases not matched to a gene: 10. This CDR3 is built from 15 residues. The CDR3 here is CASSPARDRVYEQFF. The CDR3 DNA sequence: TGTGCCAGCAGCCCCGCACGGGACAGGGTCTATGAGCAGTTCTTC.

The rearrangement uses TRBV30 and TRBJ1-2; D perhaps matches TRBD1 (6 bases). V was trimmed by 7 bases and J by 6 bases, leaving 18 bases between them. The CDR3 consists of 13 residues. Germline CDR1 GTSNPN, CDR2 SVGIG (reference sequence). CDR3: CASAPGAWDGYTF. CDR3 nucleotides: TGTGCCTCCGCCCCAGGGGCGTGGGATGGCTACACCTTC.

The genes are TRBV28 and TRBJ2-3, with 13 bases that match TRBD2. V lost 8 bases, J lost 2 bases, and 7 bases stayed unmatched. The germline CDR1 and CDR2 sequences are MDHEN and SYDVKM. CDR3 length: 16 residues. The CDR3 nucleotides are TGTGCCAGCGGGGAACTAGCGGGAGGGGTCACAGATACGCAGTATTTT. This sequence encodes CASGELAGGVTDTQYF.

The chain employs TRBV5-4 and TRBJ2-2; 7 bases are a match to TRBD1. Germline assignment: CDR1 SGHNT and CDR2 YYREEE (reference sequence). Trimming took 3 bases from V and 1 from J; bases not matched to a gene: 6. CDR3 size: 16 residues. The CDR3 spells CASSSRGQLNTGELFF. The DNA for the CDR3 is TGTGCCAGCAGCTCAAGGGGACAGCTGAACACCGGGGAGCTGTTTTTT.

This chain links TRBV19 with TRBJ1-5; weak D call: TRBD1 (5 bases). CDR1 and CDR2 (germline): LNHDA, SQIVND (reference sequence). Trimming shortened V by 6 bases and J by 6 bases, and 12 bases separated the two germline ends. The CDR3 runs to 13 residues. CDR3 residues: CASSSRQSQPQHF. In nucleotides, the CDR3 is TGTGCCAGTAGCTCCAGACAGTCTCAGCCCCAGCATTTT.

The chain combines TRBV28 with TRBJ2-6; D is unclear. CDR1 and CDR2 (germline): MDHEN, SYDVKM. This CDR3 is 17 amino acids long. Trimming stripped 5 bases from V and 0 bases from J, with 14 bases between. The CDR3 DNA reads TGTGCCAGCAGTCCCTATGTTCCTAGCTCTGGGGCCAACGTCCTGACTTTC. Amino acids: CASSPYVPSSGANVLTF.

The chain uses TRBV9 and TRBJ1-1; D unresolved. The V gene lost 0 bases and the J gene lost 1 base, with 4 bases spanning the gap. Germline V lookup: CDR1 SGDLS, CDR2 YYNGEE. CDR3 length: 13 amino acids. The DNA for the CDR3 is TGTGCCAGCAGCGTAGACAAGAACACTGAAGCTTTCTTT. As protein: CASSVDKNTEAFF.

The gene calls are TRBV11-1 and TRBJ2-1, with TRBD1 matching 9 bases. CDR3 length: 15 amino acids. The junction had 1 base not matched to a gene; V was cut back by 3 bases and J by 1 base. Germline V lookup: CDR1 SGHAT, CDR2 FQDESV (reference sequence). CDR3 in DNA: TGTGCCAGCAGCTTGGGGACAGGGTCCTACAATGAGCAGTTCTTC. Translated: CASSLGTGSYNEQFF.

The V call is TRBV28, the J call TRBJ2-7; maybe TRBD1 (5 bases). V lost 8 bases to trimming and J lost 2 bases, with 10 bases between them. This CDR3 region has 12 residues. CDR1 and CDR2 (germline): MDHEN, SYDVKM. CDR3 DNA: TGTGCCAGCTCGGACATAACCTACGAGCAGTACTTC. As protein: CASSDITYEQYF.

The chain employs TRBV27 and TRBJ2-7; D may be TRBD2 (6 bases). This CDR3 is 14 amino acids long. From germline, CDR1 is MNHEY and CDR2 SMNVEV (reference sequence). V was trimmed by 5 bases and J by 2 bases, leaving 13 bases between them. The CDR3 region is CASSPRDFPYEQYF. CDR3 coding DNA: TGTGCCAGCAGTCCCCGGGACTTTCCCTACGAGCAGTACTTC.

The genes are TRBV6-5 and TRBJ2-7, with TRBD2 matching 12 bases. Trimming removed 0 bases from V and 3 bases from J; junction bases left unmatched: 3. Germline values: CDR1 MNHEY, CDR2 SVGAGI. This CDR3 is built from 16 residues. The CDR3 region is CASSYSGTSGYYEQYF. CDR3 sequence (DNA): TGTGCCAGCAGTTACTCGGGGACTAGCGGGTACTACGAGCAGTACTTC.

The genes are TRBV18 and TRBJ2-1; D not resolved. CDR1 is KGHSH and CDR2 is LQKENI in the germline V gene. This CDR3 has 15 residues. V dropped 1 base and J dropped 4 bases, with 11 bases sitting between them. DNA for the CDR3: TGTGCCAGCTCACCACGAGACAAAATTTACAATGAGCAGTTCTTC. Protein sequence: CASSPRDKIYNEQFF.

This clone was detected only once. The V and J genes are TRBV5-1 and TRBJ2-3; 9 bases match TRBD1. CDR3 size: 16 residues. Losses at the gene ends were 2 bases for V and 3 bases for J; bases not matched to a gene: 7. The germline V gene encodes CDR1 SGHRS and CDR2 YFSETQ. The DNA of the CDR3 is TGCGCCAGCAGCTTAGACGGGACAGGGAGGACAGATACGCAGTATTTT. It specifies CASSLDGTGRTDTQYF.

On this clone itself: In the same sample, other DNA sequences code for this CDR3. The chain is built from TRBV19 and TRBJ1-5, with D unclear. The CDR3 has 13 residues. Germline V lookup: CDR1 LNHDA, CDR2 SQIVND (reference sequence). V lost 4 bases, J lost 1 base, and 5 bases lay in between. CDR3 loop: CASSRQSNQPQHF. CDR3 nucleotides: TGTGCCAGTAGTAGGCAGAGCAATCAGCCCCAGCATTTT.

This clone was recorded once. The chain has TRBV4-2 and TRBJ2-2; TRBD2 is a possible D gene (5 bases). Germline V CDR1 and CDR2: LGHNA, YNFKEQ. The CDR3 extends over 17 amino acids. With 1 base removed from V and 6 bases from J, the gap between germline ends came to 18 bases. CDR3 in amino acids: CASSQAIGAVGAGELFF. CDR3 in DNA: TGTGCCAGCAGCCAAGCAATAGGAGCGGTTGGCGCCGGGGAGCTGTTTTTT.

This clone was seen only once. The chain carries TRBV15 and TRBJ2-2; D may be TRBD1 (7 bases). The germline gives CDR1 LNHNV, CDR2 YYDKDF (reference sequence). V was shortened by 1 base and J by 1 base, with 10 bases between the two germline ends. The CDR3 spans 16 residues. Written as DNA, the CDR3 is TGTGCCACCAGCAGAGGACAGGGACTGAACACCGGGGAGCTGTTTTTT. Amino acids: CATSRGQGLNTGELFF.

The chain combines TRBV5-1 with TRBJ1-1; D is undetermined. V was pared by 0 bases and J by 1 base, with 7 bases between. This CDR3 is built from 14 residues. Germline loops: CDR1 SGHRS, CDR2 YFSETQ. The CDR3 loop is CASSLERRNTEAFF. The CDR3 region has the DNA TGCGCCAGCAGCTTGGAGAGAAGGAACACTGAAGCTTTCTTT.

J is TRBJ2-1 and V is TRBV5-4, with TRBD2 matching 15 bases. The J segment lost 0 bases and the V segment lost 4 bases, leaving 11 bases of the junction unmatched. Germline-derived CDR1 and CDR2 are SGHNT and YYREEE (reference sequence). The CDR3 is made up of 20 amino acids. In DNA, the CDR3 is TGTGCCAGCAGCGGATTTTCGGGACTAGCGGGAGGAGGCTCCTACAATGAGCAGTTCTTC. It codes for CASSGFSGLAGGGSYNEQFF.

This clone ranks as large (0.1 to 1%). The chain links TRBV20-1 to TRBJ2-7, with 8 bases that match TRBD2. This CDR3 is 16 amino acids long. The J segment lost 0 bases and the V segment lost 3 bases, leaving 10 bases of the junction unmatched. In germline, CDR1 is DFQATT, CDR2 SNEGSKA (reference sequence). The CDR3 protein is CSASLDETSDSYEQYF. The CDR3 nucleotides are TGCAGTGCTAGTTTGGACGAGACTAGCGACTCCTACGAGCAGTACTTC.

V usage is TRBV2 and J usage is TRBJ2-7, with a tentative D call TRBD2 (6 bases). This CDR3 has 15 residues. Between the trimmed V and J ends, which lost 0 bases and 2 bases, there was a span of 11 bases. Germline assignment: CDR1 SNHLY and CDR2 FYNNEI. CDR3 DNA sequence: TGTGCCAGCAGTGAAGCGGGAGGACCAACCTACGAGCAGTACTTC. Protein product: CASSEAGGPTYEQYF.

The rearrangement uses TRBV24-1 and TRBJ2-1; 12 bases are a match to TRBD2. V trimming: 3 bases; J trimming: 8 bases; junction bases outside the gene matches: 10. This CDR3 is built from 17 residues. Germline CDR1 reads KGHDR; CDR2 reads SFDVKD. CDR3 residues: CATSDNAASGRDDEQFF. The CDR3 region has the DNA TGTGCCACCAGTGATAATGCAGCTAGCGGGAGGGACGATGAGCAGTTCTTC.

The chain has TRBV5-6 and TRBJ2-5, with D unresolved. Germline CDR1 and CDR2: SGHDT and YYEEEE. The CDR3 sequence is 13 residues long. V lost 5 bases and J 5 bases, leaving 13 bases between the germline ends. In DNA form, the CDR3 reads TGTGCCAGCAGATCCCGAGTACGGGAGACCCAGTACTTC. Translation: CASRSRVRETQYF.

CDR3 bases: TGTGCCAGCAGTTACAGGGGGCGCGAGACAGATACGCAGTATTTT. This translates into CASSYRGRETDTQYF. The chain has TRBV6-5 and TRBJ2-3; 7 positions match TRBD1. V gave up 2 bases and J gave up 3 bases; unmatched junction bases: 5. Germline lookup yields CDR1 MNHEY and CDR2 SVGAGI. There are 15 residues in the CDR3.

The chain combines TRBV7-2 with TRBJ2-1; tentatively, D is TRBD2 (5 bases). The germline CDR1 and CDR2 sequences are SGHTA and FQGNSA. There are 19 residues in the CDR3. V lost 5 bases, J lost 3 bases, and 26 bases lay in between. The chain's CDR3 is CASSLYREIIQTFYNEQFF. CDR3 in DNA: TGTGCCAGCAGCCTCTACCGGGAAATAATACAAACTTTCTACAATGAGCAGTTCTTC.

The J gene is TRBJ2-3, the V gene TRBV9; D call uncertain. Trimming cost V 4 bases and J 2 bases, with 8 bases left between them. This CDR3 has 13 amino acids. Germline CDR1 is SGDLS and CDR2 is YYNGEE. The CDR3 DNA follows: TGTGCCAGCAGCCGAGTCATCACAGATACGCAGTATTTT. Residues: CASSRVITDTQYF.